This T cell receptor (beta chain) was recovered during a study of blood T cell repertoires in COVID-19. On the study more broadly: Acute-phase and convalescent COVID-19 samples originated in the United States, Italy and Spain. Sources were T cells, B-cell-depleted T cells, or PBMCs; the material itself was cDNA or gDNA.

TCRdb's table, derived via immunoSEQ multiplex PCR, lists solely in-frame clones and lacks some. The sample consists of approximately 140,000 clones, around 88% of them appearing once. Germline CDR1 is SNHLY and CDR2 is FYNNEI. This CDR3 region has 15 residues. Trimming pared 1 base from V and 6 bases from J, leaving 13 bases between. The sequencing input was peripheral blood. The genes are TRBV2 and TRBJ2-1, with D maybe TRBD1 (6 bases). This TCR derives from a human donor in a cohort sampled during active COVID-19. The CDR3 is CASSEGPGVVNEQFF. For the CDR3, the DNA is TGTGCCAGCAGTGAAGGGCCAGGGGTGGTCAATGAGCAGTTCTTC.